This T cell receptor beta chain was found in a study of cytomegalovirus exposure and HLA in healthy donors. The PCR ran on 60 Vbeta and 13 Jbeta primers. The protocol was immunoSEQ multiplex PCR, while the TCRdb copy is restricted to in-frame clones and leaves out a portion. The sample has 80,000 to 100,000 clones, around 74% seen once. V dropped 8 bases and J dropped 1 base, with 11 bases sitting between them. The CDR3 consists of 14 residues. Germline assignment: CDR1 MNHEY and CDR2 SMNVEV (reference sequence). The material sequenced was PBMCs. This clonotype originated in a middle-aged man in good health and CMV-seropositive. This chain uses TRBV27 with TRBJ2-2; a weak D match, TRBD1 (6 bases). CDR3 nucleotide sequence: TGTGCCAGCGAGCCGGGACAGAACACCGGGGAGCTGTTTTTT. Encoded protein: CASEPGQNTGELFF.